This T cell receptor (beta chain) was identified in a study of T cells in Graves' hyperthyroidism and ophthalmopathy. CDR1 is GTSNPN, CDR2 SVGIG, per germline (reference sequence). V shed 5 bases and J 6 bases; nucleotides not matched to a gene: 1. The CDR3 has 12 residues. TCR beta CDR3 region amplification was performed from RNA transcripts. The HTBI set primed first-round TCR CDR3 RT-PCR. Each CDR3 protein gets one entry after TCRdb re-called the multiplex PCR reads with MiXCR. The data contain a few hundred thousand distinct CDR3 sequences, 20% to 25% of them singletons. This clonotype was sampled from a man aged 30 to 45 with Graves' ophthalmopathy. This chain uses TRBV30 with TRBJ2-2, with 9 bases fitting TRBD1. The sequencing sample was made of blood. The CDR3 here is CAWGQGSGELFF. The DNA of the CDR3 is TGTGCCTGGGGACAGGGGTCCGGGGAGCTGTTTTTT.